A selection of T cell receptor beta chains follows, all from one sample in a study of blood T cell repertoires in COVID-19. Libraries were prepared by immunoSEQ multiplex PCR; TCRdb keeps only in-frame clonotypes and omits some of them. Found here are 25,000 to 30,000 clones, approximately 93% of them singletons; the top ten hold 0.8% to 0.9%. Material: peripheral blood. Receptors were obtained from a woman aged 70-85 years with COVID-19, enrolled during active disease. Both conserved end residues are part of each CDR3. The D gene is left open where the match is weak. Not all rows give a size; the values are once, few, many and, for expanded clones, a class.

v_call	clone_size	d_call	j_call	cdr3_nt	cdr3_aa
TRBV2	NA	NA	TRBJ1-2	TGTGCCAGCAGTGTACAGGAGACTCACTATGGCTACACCTTC	CASSVQETHYGYTF
TRBV5-5	NA	NA	TRBJ2-5	TGTGCCAGCAGCCGACAGCACAACGTAGGAGAGACCCAGTACTTC	CASSRQHNVGETQYF
TRBV2	NA	TRBD1	TRBJ1-2	TGTGCCAGCAGTGAGGGGGGACAGGACTATGGCTACACCTTC	CASSEGGQDYGYTF
TRBV11-2	NA	NA	TRBJ2-7	TGTGCCAGCAGCTTAGAAGGGGGTTCCTACGAGCAGTACTTC	CASSLEGGSYEQYF
TRBV2	NA	TRBD2	TRBJ2-1	TGTGCCAGCAGTGCTTCGAGGGAGGGCTACAATGAGCAGTTCTTC	CASSASREGYNEQFF
TRBV5-8	NA	NA	TRBJ2-7	TGTGCCAGCAGTCCGGGGGCGGGAGTCGGCGAGCAGTACTTC	CASSPGAGVGEQYF
TRBV3-1/TRBV3-2	NA	TRBD2	TRBJ2-7	TGTGCCAGCAGCCAAGTGGGCAATAGCGGGAGGTACGAGCAGTACTTC	CASSQVGNSGRYEQYF
TRBV5-4	NA	TRBD2	TRBJ2-1	TGTGCCAGCAGCTTGCTGACTAGCGGGTTTTACAATGAGCAGTTCTTC	CASSLLTSGFYNEQFF
TRBV28	once	TRBD1	TRBJ1-6	TGTGCCAGCAGTCCTTGGGTGACAGGGGGGAATTCACCCCTCCACTTT	CASSPWVTGGNSPLHF
TRBV29-1	NA	NA	TRBJ1-4	TGCAGCGGACAAATTAATGAAAAACTGTTTTTT	CSGQINEKLFF
TRBV5-1	NA	NA	TRBJ2-1	TGCGCCAGCAGCTTGGTGGCTGCCAGCTCCTACAATGAGCAGTTCTTC	CASSLVAASSYNEQFF
TRBV18	NA	TRBD2	TRBJ2-7	TGTGCCAGCTCATCCCCTAGCGGGAGCCACGAGCAGTACTTC	CASSSPSGSHEQYF
TRBV3-1/TRBV3-2	NA	TRBD2	TRBJ2-5	TGTGCCAGCAGCCAAGGTTTTAGCGGGAGTCAAGAGACCCAGTACTTC	CASSQGFSGSQETQYF
TRBV27	NA	NA	TRBJ1-1	TGTGCCAGCAGTGGGGCCTTGGGGACTGAAGCTTTCTTT	CASSGALGTEAFF
TRBV5-1	NA	TRBD1	TRBJ1-3	TGCGCCAGCAGCTTAGGGGGACAGGGGTCTGGAAACACCATATATTTT	CASSLGGQGSGNTIYF
TRBV4-3	NA	NA	TRBJ2-1	TGCGCCAGCAGCCAAGAGACGGGAGAGGGGCACAATGAGCAGTTCTTC	CASSQETGEGHNEQFF
TRBV3-1/TRBV3-2	NA	NA	TRBJ1-4	TGTGCCAGCCGGGTGAATGAAAAACTGTTTTTT	CASRVNEKLFF
TRBV19	NA	TRBD2	TRBJ2-1	TGTGCCAGTAGCAGAACTAGCGGGGGGTCCTACAATGAGCAGTTCTTC	CASSRTSGGSYNEQFF
TRBV28	NA	NA	TRBJ1-2	TGTGCCACAGCTATTGAGGTGTCTAACTATGGCTACACCTTC	CATAIEVSNYGYTF
TRBV2	NA	NA	TRBJ2-7	TGTGCCAGCAGTCCTGATCGCATAGCCGCCGGAGGCGAGCAGTACTTC	CASSPDRIAAGGEQYF
TRBV6-2/TRBV6-3	NA	NA	TRBJ1-1	TGTGCCAGCAGTTACCTCGGTTCCGATAACACTGAAGCTTTCTTT	CASSYLGSDNTEAFF
TRBV5-4	NA	TRBD1	TRBJ1-4	TGTGCCAGCAGCTTCCGGGACAGTGGCGAAAAACTGTTTTTT	CASSFRDSGEKLFF
TRBV20-1	NA	TRBD2	TRBJ2-4	TGCAGTGCTAGTACGGGACTAGCGGGGCTAGGTGAAAACATTCAGTACTTC	CSASTGLAGLGENIQYF
TRBV19	NA	TRBD2	TRBJ2-1	TGTGCCAGTAGTATGGGAAGGGTAGCGGGAGGGCCAGGTGTCAATGAGCAGTTCTTC	CASSMGRVAGGPGVNEQFF
TRBV9	NA	NA	TRBJ2-5	TGTGCCAGCAGCGGGACTGGACTGTCGGGGGAGACCCAGTACTTC	CASSGTGLSGETQYF
TRBV12-3/TRBV12-4	NA	TRBD1	TRBJ1-5	TGTGCCAGCAGTGGGACAGCAAATCAGCCCCAGCATTTT	CASSGTANQPQHF
TRBV7-9	once	NA	TRBJ1-1	TGTGCCAGCAGTCCACAGGGCCGGAACACTGAAGCTTTCTTT	CASSPQGRNTEAFF
TRBV7-9	few	NA	TRBJ2-2	TGTGCCATGCCCGGGATACGCGAAGCTTCAAGGTCCGGGGAGCTGTTTTTT	CAMPGIREASRSGELFF
TRBV20-1	NA	NA	TRBJ1-2	TGCAGTGCCAGGGGTGGGGTCGGCTACACCTTC	CSARGGVGYTF
TRBV6-5	NA	NA	TRBJ1-4	TGTGCCAGCAGTCACCGGGAGAATGAAAAACTGTTTTTT	CASSHRENEKLFF
TRBV14	NA	NA	TRBJ1-5	TGTGCCAGCAGCCAAGAGCGGTTCAGGCGGGATTGGAATAGCAATCAGCCCCAGCATTTT	CASSQERFRRDWNSNQPQHF
TRBV23-1	NA	NA	TRBJ1-3	TGCGCCAGCAGTGTTCGTCCTGGAAACACCATATATTTT	CASSVRPGNTIYF
TRBV4-2	NA	TRBD1	TRBJ2-7	TGTGCCAGCAGCCCTACGACAGGGAACCCCTACGAGCAGTACTTC	CASSPTTGNPYEQYF
TRBV6-5	NA	NA	TRBJ1-5	TGTGCCAGCAGTTACTCCGGTTTTAGCAATCAGCCCCAGCATTTT	CASSYSGFSNQPQHF
TRBV3-1/TRBV3-2	once	TRBD2	TRBJ2-3	TGTGCCAGCAGCCCCCCAGCTAGCGGGGTTAGCACAGATACGCAGTATTTT	CASSPPASGVSTDTQYF
TRBV7-2	NA	TRBD1	TRBJ1-1	TGTGCCAGCAGCTCCGGGACAGGGGGTTTTAGGACTGAAGCTTTCTTT	CASSSGTGGFRTEAFF
TRBV19	NA	NA	TRBJ2-7	TGTGCCACCGGGACAATAGGATACGAGCAGTACTTC	CATGTIGYEQYF